This T cell receptor (beta chain) was recovered during a study of T cells in localized non-small cell lung cancer (dated by TCRdb to between 2020 and 2021). Regarding the complete study: The study analyzed T cell repertoires of 236 early-stage NSCLC patients, comparing tumors and uninvolved tumor-adjacent lungs. Of the NSCLC patients, around 130 were male and 85 to 110 were female, and the mean age was approximately 66 years. The cohort comprised 236 treatment-naïve NSCLC patients with resected, localized lung tumors. Study-wide conclusions, independent of this receptor: Because the study design was exploratory, TCR variables were selected using unadjusted p-values without false-discovery rate correction. A median of about 50 of the top 100 tumor clones turned up in the paired uninvolved adjacent lung, and 25 to 35 of those clones also ranked among the top 100 of that same adjacent lung. Longer overall survival was associated with higher T cell density in blood, whereas shorter survival was associated with higher clonality in adjacent lung. Because multi-region tumor sequencing was not performed, intratumor heterogeneity could not be ruled out. Uninvolved tumor-adjacent lung showed the highest T cell clonality, higher than tumor, which suggests more focused antigenic responses in the uninvolved tumor-adjacent lung.

The sample holds a few counts of this clone. Its antigen target is currently unknown. No clone much larger than this one lies a single base away; base qualities are absent. At diagnosis, peripheral blood, uninvolved tumor-adjacent lung and tumor were collected and stored as a combination of fresh-frozen and FFPE material. Sequences MNHGY (CDR1) and SAAAGT (CDR2) are obtained from the germline V gene. V is pared back by 6 bases and J by 5 bases, with 11 bases lying between the germline termini. The CDR3 contains 13 residues, cysteine and phenylalanine counted. Only the CDR3 DNA stays, 39 bases, in frame from base 1. The immunoSEQ Assay was used to sequence TCR beta CDR3 regions from DNA. The study's own analysis went as follows. T cell density was computed as TCR beta template counts normalized to usable DNA estimated by amplifying housekeeping genes. Richness was estimated using the preseqR package, with extrapolation to 400,000 templates for PBMC samples and to 120,000 templates for tissue samples. Clonality was defined by subtracting Pielou's evenness from one. Tissue-enriched TCRs were identified through differential abundance testing performed on productive amino-acid clonotypes, with a minimum total count of 5 and an alpha of 0.1. The Jaccard Index and the Morisita Overlap Index were used to measure repertoire overlap between compartments. GLIPH clustered TCR beta CDR3s with public tetramer-defined viral CDR3s; viral motifs required at least three viral sequences plus V-gene enrichment. TCRdb provides this immuneACCESS table in a form limited to in-frame rearrangements. Some clones are lacking; in checked studies, under half of them reflect an unresolved V gene, and why the rest are absent is not known. V, J and clone size are taken as reported in that table, and D and trimming were inferred from the DNA itself. Counted in this sample were approximately 2,600 clones; roughly 22% of them appeared once. The ten largest clones add up to 7% to 7.5% of the sample.

The sequence is built from TRBV6-8 and TRBJ2-1; the D segment may tentatively be TRBD1 or TRBD2, each giving 5 matched bases. This specimen consisted of lung tumor tissue, obtained before any cancer treatment. This receptor was taken from a woman aged 35 to 69 with stage I lung adenocarcinoma. The CDR3 protein: CASSRDGHNEQFF. The nucleotide sequence reads as follows: TGTGCCAGCAGCAGGGACGGACACAATGAGCAGTTCTTC.